The 32 T cell receptor beta chains presented below share a single source sample, sequenced in a study of blood T cell repertoires in COVID-19. Here immunoSEQ multiplex PCR was the method, and the copy in TCRdb shows in-frame clones only, minus some. The sample lists 300,000 to 400,000 clones, almost 85% occurring once. The sequenced material came from peripheral blood. These receptor sequences come from a human donor in a cohort sampled during active COVID-19.

The J gene is TRBJ1-4, the V gene TRBV7-2; D is uncertain. The V gene's germline CDR1 is SGHTA and CDR2 FQGNSA. Trimming cost V 5 bases and J 0 bases, with 7 bases left between them. The CDR3 has 14 amino acids. CDR3 loop: CASSPVATNEKLFF. The CDR3, as DNA: TGTGCCAGCAGCCCCGTCGCAACTAATGAAAAACTGTTTTTT.

This clone has just one count. J is TRBJ2-1 and V is TRBV5-6, with 14 bases that match TRBD2. The CDR3 runs to 17 residues. J lost 0 bases, V lost 4 bases, and 3 bases had no gene match. Germline values: CDR1 SGHDT, CDR2 YYEEEE. As DNA, the CDR3 is TGTGCCAGCAGCCCGGGGACTAGCGGGGGCTCCTACAATGAGCAGTTCTTC. It specifies CASSPGTSGGSYNEQFF.

The chain recombines TRBV7-9 with TRBJ1-1; no reliable D call. Germline CDR1 reads SEHNR; CDR2 reads FQNEAQ (reference sequence). CDR3 size: 13 residues. V was trimmed by 4 bases and J by 9 bases, leaving 15 bases between them. CDR3 residues: CASSSNSGNQAFF. CDR3 DNA sequence: TGTGCCAGCAGCTCAAACTCGGGGAATCAAGCTTTCTTT.

This clone was counted only a few times. The V gene is TRBV7-9, the J gene TRBJ2-2; D is perhaps TRBD1 (6 bases). Trimming took off 7 bases at V and 4 bases at J, with 16 bases between the two ends. CDR3 size: 15 residues. Germline-derived CDR1 and CDR2 are SEHNR and FQNEAQ (reference sequence). For the CDR3, the DNA is TGTGCCAGCACCGTTACAGGGATTGTCACCGGGGAGCTGTTTTTT. This sequence encodes CASTVTGIVTGELFF.

Details on this clone: The same CDR3 can be traced to other DNA sequences in this sample. The chain uses TRBV5-1 and TRBJ2-1; 7 bases fit TRBD1. CDR3 size: 13 residues. Germline trimming cut 3 bases from V and 4 bases from J; bases unmatched to any gene: 1. Looked up from germline, CDR1 is SGHRS and CDR2 is YFSETQ. The CDR3 region has the DNA TGCGCCAGCAGCTCAGGGGGTTACAATGAGCAGTTCTTC. Amino acid sequence: CASSSGGYNEQFF.

This chain uses TRBV28 with TRBJ1-5; weak D call: TRBD1 (5 bases). Germline assignment: CDR1 MDHEN and CDR2 SYDVKM. This CDR3 is built from 15 residues. Trimming took off 6 bases at V and 0 bases at J, with 12 bases between the two ends. CDR3 in DNA: TGTGCCAGCAGGCACGCGGGGGGTAGCAATCAGCCCCAGCATTTT. Its protein is CASRHAGGSNQPQHF.

V gene TRBV15 combines with J gene TRBJ2-1; the D gene is possibly TRBD1 (6 bases). V lost 0 bases to trimming and J lost 4 bases, with 10 bases between them. The CDR3 extends over 15 amino acids. Germline CDR1 and CDR2: LNHNV and YYDKDF (reference sequence). In DNA form, the CDR3 reads TGTGCCACCAGCAGAGATCGAGGGGGTTACAATGAGCAGTTCTTC. Translated: CATSRDRGGYNEQFF.

This clone was found a few times. The chain combines TRBV6-5 with TRBJ1-2, with D unclear. V dropped 8 bases and J dropped 8 bases, with 15 bases sitting between them. CDR3 size: 12 residues. Germline assignment: CDR1 MNHEY and CDR2 SVGAGI. The chain's CDR3 is CASAFSTVGYTF. The CDR3 DNA follows: TGTGCCAGCGCCTTCTCGACTGTAGGCTACACCTTC.

This chain joins TRBV10-1 and TRBJ1-5, with D possibly being TRBD1 (6 bases). V was cut by 4 bases and J by 7 bases, with 11 bases left in between. The V gene's germline CDR1 is WNHNN and CDR2 SYGVQD (reference sequence). The length of the CDR3 is 13 residues. The CDR3 sequence: CASSGPTGQPQHF. DNA for the CDR3: TGCGCCAGCAGTGGGCCCACAGGGCAGCCCCAGCATTTT.

The chain recombines TRBV4-2 with TRBJ1-1; 7 bases line up with TRBD1. V was clipped by 4 bases and J by 4 bases; unmatched bases: 9. Germline CDR1 is LGHNA and CDR2 is YNFKEQ. The CDR3 covers 15 residues. CDR3 sequence: CASSLHRGSGTEAFF. The CDR3 DNA is TGTGCCAGCAGCCTCCACAGGGGTAGTGGCACTGAAGCTTTCTTT.

The chain carries TRBV10-1 and TRBJ2-2, with TRBD1 matching 7 bases. Trimming cost V 6 bases and J 4 bases; bases outside gene matches: 11. This CDR3 has 16 amino acids. Germline assignment: CDR1 WNHNN and CDR2 SYGVQD (reference sequence). CDR3 coding DNA: TGCGCCAGCAGGGATACAGACAGGGACAGCACCGGGGAGCTGTTTTTT. It is translated as CASRDTDRDSTGELFF.

The rearrangement links TRBV19 to TRBJ2-3; TRBD2 agrees at 10 bases. The V gene's germline CDR1 is LNHDA and CDR2 SQIVND (reference sequence). The CDR3 contains 16 residues. V lost 2 bases and J lost 3; bases outside the gene matches: 5. For the CDR3, the DNA is TGTGCCAGTAGTATACCCAGCGGGGGGGCAACAGATACGCAGTATTTT. It translates to CASSIPSGGATDTQYF.

The chain combines TRBV24-1 with TRBJ2-1, with D possibly matching TRBD2 (6 bases). The CDR3 has 15 amino acids. The ends were cut back, 5 bases at V and 4 bases at J, with 14 bases in the middle. Germline CDR1 is KGHDR and CDR2 is SFDVKD. The CDR3 loop reads CATSVPQAGYNEQFF. As DNA, the CDR3 is TGTGCCACCAGTGTCCCACAGGCGGGGTACAATGAGCAGTTCTTC.

The chain carries TRBV15 and TRBJ2-7; D is ambiguous. The ends were cut back, 6 bases at V and 1 base at J, with 10 bases in the middle. The CDR3 has 13 residues. CDR1 is LNHNV, CDR2 YYDKDF, per germline (reference sequence). CDR3 bases: TGTGCCACCAGTTGGTGGCCATCCTACGAGCAGTACTTC. Translation gives CATSWWPSYEQYF.

This chain links TRBV6-1 with TRBJ1-4; no definite D call. In germline, CDR1 is MNHNS, CDR2 SASEGT. CDR3 length: 14 amino acids. The ends were cut back, 0 bases at V and 6 bases at J, with 8 bases in the middle. The CDR3 region has the DNA TGTGCCAGCAGTGAAGCGCTTCGAGATGAAAAACTGTTTTTT. Its protein is CASSEALRDEKLFF.

This chain uses TRBV2 with TRBJ1-4; 9 nucleotides align to TRBD1. J was trimmed by 0 bases and V by 7 bases; bases with no gene match: 6. CDR1 is SNHLY and CDR2 is FYNNEI in the germline V gene. The CDR3 spans 16 residues. CDR3 nucleotide sequence: TGTGCCAGCAAGGGACAGGGCATCCCAACTAATGAAAAACTGTTTTTT. Translated, it gives CASKGQGIPTNEKLFF.

CDR3 sequence (DNA): TGTGCCAGCACATGGCTTGACCGAGGTCGCTCTGGAAACACCATATATTTT. This gives the protein CASTWLDRGRSGNTIYF. The gene calls are TRBV28 and TRBJ1-3; D unresolved. The CDR3 runs 17 residues. V lost 7 bases, J lost 0 bases, and 19 bases lay in between. CDR1 is MDHEN and CDR2 is SYDVKM in the germline V gene. The variable domain in full, completed from reference TRBV28 and TRBJ1-3, reads DVKVTQSSRYLVKRTGEKVFLECVQDMDHENMFWYRQDPGLGLRLIYFSYDVKMKEKGDIPEGYSVSREKKERFSLILESASTNQTSMYLCASTWLDRGRSGNTIYFGEGSWLTVV.

V usage is TRBV18 and J usage is TRBJ1-1, with 7 bases matching TRBD1. CDR3 length: 14 amino acids. Looked up from germline, CDR1 is KGHSH and CDR2 is LQKENI. The V gene end was trimmed by 5 bases and the J gene end by 5 bases; junction bases not matched to a gene: 8. Written as DNA, the CDR3 is TGTGCCAGCTCATCTGGACAGGTTGCGACTGAAGCTTTCTTT. Translated: CASSSGQVATEAFF.

CDR3 loop: CAWNRQGNYGYTF. The CDR3, as DNA: TGTGCCTGGAACCGACAGGGGAACTATGGCTACACCTTC. The rearrangement uses TRBV30 and TRBJ1-2, with TRBD1 matching over 8 bases. Germline loops: CDR1 GTSNPN, CDR2 SVGIG (reference sequence). With 4 bases clipped from V and 2 bases from J, the junction kept 3 bases outside the gene matches. This CDR3 is built from 13 residues.

This clone was picked up a small number of times. The chain is built from TRBV19 and TRBJ2-3; TRBD2 might be the D (5 bases). The CDR3 extends over 14 amino acids. From germline, CDR1 is LNHDA and CDR2 SQIVND (reference sequence). Trimming cost V 5 bases and J 1 base, with 10 bases left between them. The CDR3 nucleotides are TGTGCCAGTAGTGAAAACGGGGGCACAGATACGCAGTATTTT. It encodes CASSENGGTDTQYF.

In its sample, this clone was seen once. V usage is TRBV9 and J usage is TRBJ1-1; D call uncertain. Germline values: CDR1 SGDLS, CDR2 YYNGEE. The CDR3 totals 15 residues. Deletions cut 1 base from V and 2 bases from J, with 12 bases between. CDR3 in DNA: TGTGCCAGCAGCGTAATCGGAGAGCCTAACACTGAAGCTTTCTTT. This codes for CASSVIGEPNTEAFF.

The CDR3 sequence: CASSENNRGSSYEQYF. The CDR3 nucleotides read TGTGCCAGCAGTGAAAACAACAGGGGTAGCTCCTACGAGCAGTACTTC. V usage is TRBV6-1 and J usage is TRBJ2-7; TRBD1 matches at 7 bases. The CDR3 runs 16 residues. Trimming removed 2 bases from V and 0 bases from J; junction bases left unmatched: 7. CDR1 and CDR2 from the germline V gene are MNHNS and SASEGT.

J is TRBJ2-3 and V is TRBV7-9; D uncertain. The CDR3 loop spans 14 amino acids. Between the trimmed V and J ends, which lost 2 bases and 6 bases, there was a span of 12 bases. Germline V CDR1 and CDR2: SEHNR, FQNEAQ (reference sequence). CDR3 in DNA: TGTGCCAGCAGCTTAACCCACGACTTGGATACGCAGTATTTT. Translated, it gives CASSLTHDLDTQYF.

This chain joins TRBV7-9 and TRBJ2-1; 11 bases agree with TRBD2. Trimming cost V 5 bases and J 3 bases; bases outside gene matches: 6. Germline-derived CDR1 and CDR2 are SEHNR and FQNEAQ (reference sequence). The CDR3 has 16 amino acids. The CDR3 protein is CASSPPTSGGYNEQFF. CDR3 nucleotide sequence: TGTGCCAGCAGCCCACCTACTAGCGGGGGCTACAATGAGCAGTTCTTC.

This chain uses TRBV7-3 with TRBJ2-7, with D perhaps matching TRBD2 (6 bases). This CDR3 is 13 amino acids long. Trimming took off 5 bases at V and 3 bases at J, with 11 bases between the two ends. The germline V gene encodes CDR1 SGHTA and CDR2 FQGTGA. The CDR3 protein is CASSVVGGYEQYF. DNA for the CDR3: TGTGCCAGCAGCGTCGTGGGGGGCTACGAGCAGTACTTC.

A single count supports this clone. The chain employs TRBV5-6 and TRBJ1-2, with D perhaps TRBD1 (5 bases). The CDR3 extends over 14 amino acids. CDR1 is SGHDT, CDR2 YYEEEE, per germline. The V end lost 2 bases, the J end lost 0 bases, and 8 bases lay between the germline ends. For the CDR3, the DNA is TGTGCCAGCAGCTTCAGGGAGGCTAACTATGGCTACACCTTC. It specifies CASSFREANYGYTF.

This sequence joins TRBV27 and TRBJ1-6; possibly TRBD1 for D (5 bases). CDR3 length equals 15 residues. Germline values: CDR1 MNHEY, CDR2 SMNVEV (reference sequence). Between the trimmed V and J ends, which lost 3 bases and 5 bases, there was a span of 11 bases. The CDR3 reads CASSFSTANNSPLHF. The CDR3 nucleotides are TGTGCCAGCAGTTTTTCGACAGCTAATAATTCACCCCTCCACTTT.

CDR3 in amino acids: CAIISGEDNGYTF. CDR3 DNA: TGTGCCATCATCTCGGGGGAGGACAATGGCTACACCTTC. V and J are TRBV10-3 and TRBJ1-2; tentatively, D is TRBD1 (5 bases). Trimming took off 7 bases at V and 6 bases at J, with 15 bases between the two ends. The V gene's germline CDR1 is ENHRY and CDR2 SYGVKD. The CDR3 extends over 13 amino acids.

The rearrangement joins TRBV9 to TRBJ2-7, with D maybe TRBD2 (6 bases). The V end was cut by 8 bases, the J end by 5 bases, with 20 bases between. Germline V gene sequence: CDR1 SGDLS, CDR2 YYNGEE. The CDR3 length is 14 residues. The CDR3 nucleotides read TGTGCCAGTTCGAGGGGAGGTCGCTACAACGAGCAGTACTTC. Its protein is CASSRGGRYNEQYF.

CDR3 nucleotide sequence: TGTGCCATCAGTTCCGGGACTCCTCCCCGCGGGGAGCTGTTTTTT. Its translation is CAISSGTPPRGELFF. The chain recombines TRBV10-3 with TRBJ2-2; D might be TRBD2 (6 bases). The V gene lost 5 bases and the J gene lost 7 bases, with 17 bases spanning the gap. CDR1 is ENHRY and CDR2 is SYGVKD in the germline V gene. CDR3 length: 15 residues.

The J gene is TRBJ1-2, the V gene TRBV7-9, with D perhaps TRBD1 (6 bases). V was shortened by 5 bases and J by 5 bases, with 18 bases between the two germline ends. CDR1 is SEHNR, CDR2 FQNEAQ, per germline (reference sequence). CDR3 length: 15 amino acids. In DNA form, the CDR3 reads TGTGCCAGCAGCGATATGGACGACAGGAGATATGGCTACACCTTC. Residues: CASSDMDDRRYGYTF.

The rearrangement joins TRBV9 to TRBJ1-3; D unresolved. CDR3 size: 12 residues. Trimming removed 2 bases at V and 4 bases at J, with 4 bases between. Germline V gene data show CDR1 as SGDLS and CDR2 as YYNGEE. The CDR3 region is CASSVEGNTIYF. The CDR3 bases are TGTGCCAGCAGCGTCGAGGGAAACACCATATATTTT.